This record looks at one TCR beta chain sequence and its context. Its target antigen remains unknown. The sample holds no much larger clone one base away, and base qualities are not on file. Distinct nucleotide sequences in the sample also encode this CDR3. These data are taken from a study of shared clonotypes between healthy human individuals (dated by TCRdb to about 2020). In terms of the full investigation: Two women and a few men aged 18 to 49 years were included in the cohort. For each donor, CD4 naive and CD4 memory were each given three plates, CD8 naive was given two plates, and CD8 memory was given one plate. Blood TCR repertoires of a handful of healthy adults were deeply sequenced to estimate repertoire size and the extent of clonotype sharing between individuals. To increase sequencing depth and limit assay-specific biases, TCR repertoire library preparation and sequencing were carried out by different laboratories using diverse techniques. Between about 0.8 and 9 billion PBMCs per donor were obtained by leukapheresis. General findings and caveats noted by the study authors: Rarefaction of sorted-subset datasets indicated incomplete sequencing despite the large sequencing depth. Naive subsets generally had larger estimated clonotype richness than memory subsets. Because the study included a small number of donors, the genetic and exposure-history diversity represented was limited. Based on pairwise subsampling, the degree of clonotype sharing among donors was expected to be affected by sequencing depth. When a handful of donors were compared, the shared fraction of clonotypes was around 5% for naive CD4, more than 3% for naive CD8, 2.3% for memory CD4, and under 0.5% for memory CD8. Higher generation probabilities were observed for clonotypes shared by all four sorted-subset donors than for non-shared clonotypes. Sampling was limited to blood, and TCR repertoires in tissue likely differ from TCR repertoires in blood.

Using the deep immunoSEQ assay, multiplex PCR amplified TCR CDR3 regions from genomic DNA. For each cell subset, the extracted genomic DNA was distributed evenly across all wells of several immunoSEQ 96-well plates, and each plate served as one replicate. Each replicate PCR for sorted subsets received about 210 ng genomic DNA, equal to tens of thousands of T cell genomes. Purified libraries were quantified with a Qubit 3.0 fluorometer, sized on a Bioanalyzer 2100, and re-quantified with the KAPA Library Quantification kit. A separate single-read 150-cycle Illumina NextSeq 550 flow cell was used to sequence each immunoSEQ 96-well plate. Concerning the study's data processing: Because only junctional sequences without quality scores were contained in the immunoSEQ output, filtering matching that applied to full-length reads could not be performed. Sequences were annotated with PyIR, a Python wrapper for IgBLAST v1.9, and V/J genes and CDR3 were assigned using IMGT germline references. Reads were removed for weak V/J assignments (E-value above 1e-6), missing CDR3, stop codons, out-of-frame junctions, or ambiguous translated residues. V3J clonotypes were defined by identical inferred V gene, J gene, and CDR3 amino acid sequence. To compute the percentage overlap between repertoires, the number of shared unique clonotypes was divided by the size of the smaller repertoire. RTK rarefaction, the Chao1 estimator, and Recon v2.1 estimates of unobserved clonotypes were used to assess repertoire richness. For all TCRbeta clonotypes obtained by the gDNA method from a few donors, generation probabilities were computed with OLGA. TCRdb mirrors the immuneACCESS table, restricted to in-frame sequences. Some clones are absent from its copies; in checked studies, under half trace to an unresolved V gene, and the reason for the others is unknown. Clone size and the V and J calls come from that table; the DNA yielded D and trimming. Across this sample there are roughly 570,000 clones, with more than 95% seen only once. The ten top clones hold 0.3% of the sample.

CD8 naive samples consisted of CD45RO-negative cells that were positively selected for CCR7, yielding a CD45RA+CCR7+ population without TemRA cells. The donors were healthy, HIV-negative adults with no recently reported acute infections or vaccinations. All donors were Caucasian adults living in Nashville, Tennessee, USA. Blood was collected by leukapheresis, and PBMCs were isolated by Ficoll-Histopaque density gradient centrifugation and then cryopreserved in liquid nitrogen vapor phase. Purity and quantity of every magnetically sorted T cell population were checked by analytical flow cytometry. Each sorted fraction had its genomic DNA isolated and then quantified by UV absorbance on a Nanodrop 2000c. Reading from cysteine to phenylalanine, the CDR3 counts 11 amino acids. Just the 33-base CDR3 DNA is kept, in frame starting at base 1. CDR1 and CDR2 are drawn from the germline V gene: MDHEN, SYDVKM. The junction carries 2 bases between V and J, which are trimmed by 2 bases and 5 bases respectively.

The TCR originated in a man under 40 in good health. The V and J genes are TRBV28 and TRBJ2-3, with no reliable assignment of the D segment. Source material: naive CD8+ T cells sorted from blood. Per the publication, the cell subset or site label means: CD45RA+CCR7+. Read as DNA, the sequence is TGTGCCAGCAGTTTAGTAGATACGCAGTATTTT. Protein translation: CASSLVDTQYF.